The sequence of this T cell receptor (beta chain) was determined in a study of shared clonotypes between healthy human individuals. Overall study results and limits: Memory subsets had estimated richness that was generally smaller than that of naive subsets. The study found roughly 5% of naive CD4 clonotypes shared across a few donors. How much donors shared clonotypes was expected to be affected by sequencing depth.

Naive CD8 cells, CD45RO-negative and positively selected for CCR7, excluded terminally differentiated effector memory CD45RA+ cells. The repertoire was sequenced with immunoSEQ multiplex PCR; TCRdb's copy has only in-frame clones and lacks some. The sample carries 450,000 to 700,000 clones, roughly 96% recorded once. A word on this clone: The antigen remains undetermined.

V lost 1 base and J lost 0, with 9 bases in between. CDR1 and CDR2 from the germline V gene are SGHTA and FQGNSA. The CDR3 consists of 15 residues. Sequencing was carried out using naive CD8+ T cells sorted from blood. The clonotype was recovered from a woman aged 30 to 39 in good health. V is TRBV7-2 and J is TRBJ1-1, with D perhaps matching TRBD1 (6 bases). The CDR3: CASSLVDSLNTEAFF. CDR3 nucleotide sequence: TGTGCCAGCAGCTTAGTGGACAGCTTGAACACTGAAGCTTTCTTT.